This T cell receptor beta chain derives from a study of T cell responses to AZD1222 COVID-19 vaccine (dated by TCRdb to the early 2020s). At the level of the whole study: AZD1222 recipients whose second dose came at about 4 weeks and those whose second dose came at about 12 weeks were combined into one group, since spike-specific TCR depth and breadth did not differ between the two schedules. A total of 233 trial participants underwent TCR sequencing, of whom 207 received two doses of AZD1222 and about 26 received two doses of the MenACWY control vaccine. Trial participants were enrolled by age into 18-55, 56-69 and 70-plus year subgroups, with about 150, 27 and 61 TCR-sequenced participants respectively.

The CDR3 has 15 amino acids, counting the end cysteine and phenylalanine. The CDR3 DNA has 45 bases and is translated from base 1. CDR1 and CDR2 were assigned from the germline V gene as LGHNA and YNFKEQ. V loses 1 base, J loses 6 bases, and the germline ends lie 13 bases apart. Explained via the paper, the time point label denotes: baseline before first vaccination. The vaccinee samples were drawn from two UK trials, COV001 and COV002, one of which was a single-blind randomized controlled phase 2/3 trial testing AZD1222 (ChAdOx1 nCoV-19) in healthy adults. For TCRbeta chain sequencing, PBMC samples were collected from trial participants at day 0 and at day 28 after the second dose. This clone showed up just once. Its antigen remains undetermined. No much larger clone is present one base from it, and per-base qualities are unavailable. The CDR3 regions of human TCRbeta chains were subjected to immunosequencing. In the original analysis: Repertoire TCRs were checked for matches against a reference library of SARS-CoV-2-specific TCRs that had been generated using the MIRA antigen-specificity platform. Breadth was defined as the fraction of unique TCRs that were SARS-CoV-2-associated, and depth was defined as the fraction of total T cells that were SARS-CoV-2-associated. Each spike-specific TCR was assigned to its reactive spike region and to a CD4 or CD8 class using the MIRA data. Log10-transformed breadth and depth values were compared by one-way ANOVA with Sidak's multiple comparisons tests. TCRdb took over this immuneACCESS table, retaining in-frame rearrangements with V and J assigned. Such tables are incomplete; in checked studies, under half of the missing clones stem from an unresolved V gene, and the remainder is unexplained. V and J calls plus clone size are reproduced from that table; the DNA served to infer D and trimming. The sample yields roughly 260,000 clones; 80% to 95% were counted once. The top ten constitute 0.5% to 0.65% of the sample.

Study-level results and caveats: In the small 56-69-year group, the increase in depth fell short of significance, most likely because of low power. Vaccine-associated CD4 TCRs spanned the whole spike protein, with dominant responses in regions 160-218 and 743-854. Participants were mostly white British, with more females than males. The authors suggested clonal diversity may have been underestimated. Nearly half of unique spike-specific TCRs reportedly recognized epitopes outside regions mutated in the B.1.351 and B.1.1.7 variants. After two AZD1222 doses, both the breadth and the depth of spike-specific TCRs were significantly higher than at day 0 and than in MenACWY recipients. Conclusions about previously exposed vaccinees are limited, since just 5 to 7 AZD1222 recipients were seropositive for SARS-CoV-2 at baseline. Because no samples from the day 14 peak response were available, repertoires could be characterized only after the peak T cell response.

The TCR was taken from an adult in good health. This specimen consisted of peripheral blood, obtained on day 0 of AZD1222 vaccination. The chain employs TRBV4-2 and TRBJ1-5; the D gene remains uncertain. The CDR3 protein sequence reads: CASSQARTTGQPQHF. DNA sequence: TGTGCCAGCAGCCAAGCCCGGACCACGGGTCAGCCCCAGCATTTT.